This T cell receptor (beta chain) was retrieved from a study of cytomegalovirus exposure and HLA in healthy donors. The V and J ends lost 5 bases and 2 bases respectively, with 10 bases between them. CDR1 SEHNR and CDR2 FQNEAQ come from the germline V gene (reference sequence). The length of the CDR3 is 14 residues. Primers: 60 Vbeta forward and 13 Jbeta reverse. Here immunoSEQ multiplex PCR was the method, and the copy in TCRdb shows in-frame clones only, minus some. The repertoire holds around 140,000 clones, with around 86% as singletons. The sample consisted of PBMCs. The chain is built from TRBV7-9 and TRBJ1-5, with D unresolved. This receptor was obtained from a woman between 50 and 59 years old in good health and CMV-seropositive. The DNA for the CDR3 is TGTGCCAGCAGCATCGACACCGGCAATCAGCCCCAGCATTTT. Translation gives CASSIDTGNQPQHF.